This T cell receptor beta chain was documented in a study of blood T cells in healthy people across ages. Germline loops: CDR1 MNHEY, CDR2 SMNVEV (reference sequence). The length of the CDR3 is 15 residues. Trimming took off 8 bases at V and 1 base at J, with 15 bases between the two ends. It was with a sample-barcoded 5' primer and a J-beta primer mix that a second PCR of roughly 6 to 12 cycles was run. TCRdb reprocessed the 5' RACE reads with MiXCR, giving one entry per CDR3 protein. The sample records approximately 780,000 distinct CDR3 sequences, under 30% being singletons. This clonotype has just a few counts. The same sample was also used in a study of T cells of mothers and their children.

Material: blood. The rearrangement links TRBV27 to TRBJ2-4; TRBD2 is a possible D gene (5 bases). The sequence was collected from a boy between 5 and 17 years old in good health. The CDR3 DNA follows: TGTGCCAGCCTACCCCGGCCGGGGGCCAAAAACATTCAGTACTTC. Translated, it gives CASLPRPGAKNIQYF.